These T cell receptor beta chains were read from a single sample in a study of early T cells in non-severe SARS-CoV-2 infection. MiXCR, applied by TCRdb to the 5' RACE reads, yields one record per CDR3 protein. The sample consists of tens of thousands of distinct CDR3 sequences, roughly 14% of them appearing once. Sample: whole blood. The receptors shown here come from an adult who was a healthcare worker with PCR-confirmed SARS-CoV-2 infection or an uninfected control (not recorded which). Each CDR3 is given with its conserved first and last residue. Fields, in order: V gene, clone size, D gene, J gene, CDR3 protein, CDR3 DNA. The D gene is left open where the match is weak. Clone size is given for some rows only: seen once, a few or many times, or a class if the clone is expanded.

TRBV5-1	NA	NA	TRBJ2-7	CASSSVGQNPYEQYF	TGCGCCAGCAGCTCCGTTGGACAGAACCCCTACGAGCAGTACTTC
TRBV9	many	TRBD1	TRBJ1-2	CASEGQGGYGYTF	TGTGCCAGCGAGGGACAGGGAGGATATGGCTACACCTTC
TRBV2	NA	NA	TRBJ2-2	CASGWGTGELFF	TGTGCCAGCGGGTGGGGAACCGGGGAGCTGTTTTTT
TRBV2	NA	NA	TRBJ2-1	CASSPPNNEQFF	TGTGCCAGCAGTCCCCCTAATAATGAGCAGTTCTTC
TRBV19	few	NA	TRBJ1-5	CASSIGRDSNQPQHF	TGTGCCAGTAGTATTGGACGGGATAGCAATCAGCCCCAGCATTTT
TRBV20-1	many	TRBD1	TRBJ1-4	CSAVPGTGGLNEKLFF	TGCAGTGCGGTACCCGGGACAGGGGGACTTAATGAAAAACTGTTTTTT
TRBV20-1	many	TRBD1	TRBJ2-3	CSARQGADTQYF	TGCAGTGCAAGACAGGGGGCAGATACGCAGTATTTT
TRBV11-2	NA	NA	TRBJ2-5	CASSSPVEGGFQETQYF	TGTGCCAGCAGCTCCCCCGTTGAGGGAGGATTCCAAGAGACCCAGTACTTC
TRBV5-1	few	NA	TRBJ1-2	CASSLDRFYGYTF	TGCGCCAGCAGCTTAGACAGATTCTATGGCTACACCTTC
TRBV5-4	few	NA	TRBJ2-1	CASSSAGGASYNEQFF	TGTGCCAGCAGTTCAGCTGGGGGGGCCTCCTACAATGAGCAGTTCTTC
TRBV12-3/TRBV12-4	NA	NA	TRBJ1-2	CAINQAANYGYTF	TGTGCCATAAACCAGGCTGCTAACTATGGCTACACCTTC
TRBV27	many	NA	TRBJ2-1	CASSFDSYNEQFF	TGTGCCAGCAGTTTCGACTCCTACAATGAGCAGTTCTTC
TRBV27	NA	NA	TRBJ1-1	CASSPGETEAFF	TGTGCCAGCAGTCCAGGGGAAACTGAAGCTTTCTTT